The sequence of this TCR beta chain was determined in a study of cytomegalovirus exposure and HLA in healthy donors. Study-wide points: Information on immune exposure was restricted to one variable (CMV serostatus).

Points on this clone: Its antigen is unknown.

The PCR had 60 Vbeta and 13 Jbeta primers. The protocol was immunoSEQ multiplex PCR, while the TCRdb copy is restricted to in-frame clones and leaves out a portion. The sample holds some 240,000 clones; about nine tenths are singletons and the top ten take about 1.7%. V lost 6 bases to trimming and J lost 7 bases; unmatched junction nucleotides: 5. Germline assignment: CDR1 KGHSH and CDR2 LQKENI. The CDR3 length is 14 residues. This rearrangement joins TRBV18 to TRBJ1-6, with 8 bases identical to TRBD1. The specimen was PBMCs. The TCR originated in a girl under 10 years old in good health and CMV-seronegative. CDR3 sequence (DNA): TGTGCCAGCTCCCCGACAGGGGTAAATTCACCCCTCCACTTT. It is translated as CASSPTGVNSPLHF. Complete variable domain (other parts from reference TRBV18 and TRBJ1-6): NAGVMQNPRHLVRRRGQEARLRCSPMKGHSHVYWYRQLPEEGLKFMVYLQKENIIDESGMPKERFSAEFPKEGPSILRIQQVVRGDSAAYFCASSPTGVNSPLHFGNGTRLTVT.